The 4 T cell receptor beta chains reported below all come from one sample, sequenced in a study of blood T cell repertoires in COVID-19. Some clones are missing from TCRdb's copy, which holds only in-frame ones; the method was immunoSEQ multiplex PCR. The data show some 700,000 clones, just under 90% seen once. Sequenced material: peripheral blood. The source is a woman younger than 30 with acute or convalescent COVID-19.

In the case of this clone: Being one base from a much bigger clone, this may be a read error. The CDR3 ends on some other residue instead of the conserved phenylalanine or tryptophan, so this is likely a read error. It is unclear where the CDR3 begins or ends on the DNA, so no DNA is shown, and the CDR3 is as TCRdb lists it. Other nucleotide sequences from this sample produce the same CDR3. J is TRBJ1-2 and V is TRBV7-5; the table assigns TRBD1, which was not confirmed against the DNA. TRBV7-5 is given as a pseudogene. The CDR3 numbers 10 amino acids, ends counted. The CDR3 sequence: CARSLGGQTG.

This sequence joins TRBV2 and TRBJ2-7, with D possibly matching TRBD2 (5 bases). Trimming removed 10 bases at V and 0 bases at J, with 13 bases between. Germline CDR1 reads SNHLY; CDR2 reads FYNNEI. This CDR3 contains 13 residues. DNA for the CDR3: TGTGCCACCCGAAGGAGGAGCTCCTACGAGCAGTACTTC. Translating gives CATRRRSSYEQYF. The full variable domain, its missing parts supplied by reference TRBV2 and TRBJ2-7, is EPEVTQTPSHQVTQMGQEVILRCVPISNHLYFYWYRQILGQKVEFLVSFYNNEISEKSEIFDDQFSVERPDGSNFTLKIRSTKLEDSAMYFCATRRRSSYEQYFGPGTRLTVT.

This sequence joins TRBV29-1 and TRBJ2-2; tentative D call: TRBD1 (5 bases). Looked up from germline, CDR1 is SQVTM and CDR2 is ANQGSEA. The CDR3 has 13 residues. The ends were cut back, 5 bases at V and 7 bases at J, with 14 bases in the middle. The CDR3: CSVSRTNLGELFF. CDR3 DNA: TGCAGCGTTTCCAGGACAAATCTCGGGGAGCTGTTTTTT.

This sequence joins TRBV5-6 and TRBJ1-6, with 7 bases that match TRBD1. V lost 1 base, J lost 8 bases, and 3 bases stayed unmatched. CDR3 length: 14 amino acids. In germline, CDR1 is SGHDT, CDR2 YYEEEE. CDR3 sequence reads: CASSLLQGDSPLHF. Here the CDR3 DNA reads TGTGCCAGCAGCTTGCTTCAGGGGGATTCACCCCTCCACTTT.